The next 13 T cell receptor beta chains were all read from a single sample in a study of T-cell reconstitution after alpha-beta-depleted transplantation in children. Unique molecular identifiers were incorporated into the prepared TCRbeta library. TCRdb used MiXCR to reprocess the PCR reads, holding one entry per CDR3 protein. This table has around 400,000 distinct CDR3 sequences, 20% appearing once. Material: PBMCs from the stem cell graft donor, obtained from the stem cell graft. These receptors originate from a human donor who donated a stem cell graft to a child with acute myeloid leukemia.

The sample holds many counts of this clonotype. This chain connects TRBV29-1 to TRBJ2-1; D remains unclear. This CDR3 contains 15 residues. Trimming cost V 0 bases and J 0 bases, with 9 bases left between them. Germline values: CDR1 SQVTM, CDR2 ANQGSEA. CDR3 amino acids: CSVEDRRSSYNEQFF. In DNA, the CDR3 is TGCAGCGTTGAAGATCGGCGGAGCTCCTACAATGAGCAGTTCTTC.

The J gene is TRBJ2-2, the V gene TRBV2; TRBD1 aligns across 7 bases. The CDR3 spans 15 residues. Trimming took 2 bases from V and 2 from J; bases not matched to a gene: 2. CDR1 is SNHLY, CDR2 FYNNEI, per germline. The CDR3 sequence is CASSEHRGNTGELFF. The CDR3 nucleotides are TGTGCCAGCAGTGAACACAGGGGTAACACCGGGGAGCTGTTTTTT.

There are a few counts of this clonotype. The chain employs TRBV7-9 and TRBJ1-2, with D possibly being TRBD1 (5 bases). From germline, CDR1 is SEHNR and CDR2 FQNEAQ (reference sequence). Trimming removed 1 base at V and 2 bases at J, with 8 bases between. The CDR3 contains 14 residues. CDR3 nucleotide sequence: TGTGCCAGCAGCTTAGTGGGGGGGAACTATGGCTACACCTTC. Translation gives CASSLVGGNYGYTF.

This clonotype occurred many times. A read error may account for a junction end that differs from germline. The rearrangement joins TRBV6-4 to TRBJ1-5; unclear D gene. This CDR3 spans 15 amino acids. Germline V lookup: CDR1 MRHNA, CDR2 SNTAGT. The CDR3 nucleotides are TGTGCCAGCAGTAACTCGGCCGGCTTCAATCAGCCCCAGCATTTT. This codes for CASSNSAGFNQPQHF.

This clonotype has just a few counts. The chain uses TRBV20-1 and TRBJ2-2; the match to TRBD2 covers 13 bases. CDR1 DFQATT and CDR2 SNEGSKA come from the germline V gene (reference sequence). This CDR3 contains 16 residues. Trimming took 4 bases from V and 7 from J; bases not matched to a gene: 9. The CDR3 loop is CSATPGLAGEVGELFF. For the CDR3, the DNA is TGCAGTGCTACCCCCGGACTAGCGGGAGAAGTCGGGGAGCTGTTTTTT.

V gene TRBV18 combines with J gene TRBJ2-1; TRBD1 matches 7 bases. Trimming at V came to 2 bases and at J to 4 bases, leaving 5 bases not matched to a gene. CDR3 length equals 15 residues. CDR1 is KGHSH, CDR2 LQKENI, per germline. The CDR3 DNA is TGTGCCAGCTCACCAAGACAGGGAAAGTACAATGAGCAGTTCTTC. Protein: CASSPRQGKYNEQFF.

In its sample, this clonotype was seen many times. The chain combines TRBV6-1 with TRBJ2-3, with unresolved D. Germline values: CDR1 MNHNS, CDR2 SASEGT. CDR3 length: 14 amino acids. Trimming left V 4 bases short and J 3 bases short, with 11 bases between. This CDR3 is CASSVLASTDTQYF. DNA of the CDR3: TGTGCCAGCAGTGTCCTCGCATCTACAGATACGCAGTATTTT.

This clonotype was seen a handful of times. The V and J genes are TRBV20-1 and TRBJ2-7; D might be TRBD2 (5 bases). V shed 6 bases and J shed 0 bases, with 9 bases lying between them. Germline values: CDR1 DFQATT, CDR2 SNEGSKA (reference sequence). The CDR3 contains 12 residues. CDR3 coding DNA: TGCAGTGCCTATGGGAGCTCCTACGAGCAGTACTTC. This gives the protein CSAYGSSYEQYF.

This clonotype appeared a few times. The chain uses TRBV28 and TRBJ2-3; perhaps TRBD1 as D (6 bases). Germline V gene data show CDR1 as MDHEN and CDR2 as SYDVKM. CDR3 length: 14 amino acids. V lost 4 bases and J 2 bases, leaving 10 bases between the germline ends. DNA for the CDR3: TGTGCCAGCAGTTCGGGACAAATCACAGATACGCAGTATTTT. Protein: CASSSGQITDTQYF.

The chain couples TRBV12-3 or TRBV12-4 to TRBJ1-3; weak D call: TRBD1 (6 bases). Trimming pared 3 bases from V and 2 bases from J, leaving 11 bases between. The CDR3 consists of 15 residues. Written as DNA, the CDR3 is TGTGCCAGCAGTTTCTCCACAGGGACTGGAAACACCATATATTTT. Protein sequence: CASSFSTGTGNTIYF.

This clonotype has ten or more counts. The V call is TRBV10-3, the J call TRBJ2-5; TRBD2 agrees at 7 bases. Germline V gives CDR1 ENHRY, CDR2 SYGVKD. This CDR3 has 13 amino acids. J lost 0 bases, V lost 8 bases, and 3 bases had no gene match. CDR3: CAIGREYQETQYF. Written as DNA, the CDR3 is TGTGCCATCGGGCGGGAGTACCAAGAGACCCAGTACTTC.

This clonotype has a single count. The genes are TRBV20-1 and TRBJ2-5, with D unresolved. Deletions cut 0 bases from V and 5 bases from J, with 13 bases between. CDR3 length: 14 amino acids. CDR1 and CDR2 from the germline V gene are DFQATT and SNEGSKA (reference sequence). The CDR3 loop reads CSARENTPTETQYF. The DNA for the CDR3 is TGCAGTGCTAGAGAGAACACGCCGACGGAGACCCAGTACTTC.

This rearrangement joins TRBV7-7 to TRBJ2-2, with D unclear. Trimming took 2 bases from V and 5 from J, leaving 6 bases between them. Germline loops: CDR1 SSHAT, CDR2 FNYEAQ (reference sequence). This CDR3 contains 13 residues. CDR3 coding DNA: TGTGCCAGCAGCTTAAGTATAACCGGGGAGCTGTTTTTT. Protein: CASSLSITGELFF. Complete variable domain (other parts from reference TRBV7-7 and TRBJ2-2): GAGVSQSPRYKVTKRGQDVTLRCDPISSHATLYWYQQALGQGPEFLTYFNYEAQPDKSGLPSDRFSAERPEGSISTLTIQRTEQRDSAMYRCASSLSITGELFFGEGSRLTVL.